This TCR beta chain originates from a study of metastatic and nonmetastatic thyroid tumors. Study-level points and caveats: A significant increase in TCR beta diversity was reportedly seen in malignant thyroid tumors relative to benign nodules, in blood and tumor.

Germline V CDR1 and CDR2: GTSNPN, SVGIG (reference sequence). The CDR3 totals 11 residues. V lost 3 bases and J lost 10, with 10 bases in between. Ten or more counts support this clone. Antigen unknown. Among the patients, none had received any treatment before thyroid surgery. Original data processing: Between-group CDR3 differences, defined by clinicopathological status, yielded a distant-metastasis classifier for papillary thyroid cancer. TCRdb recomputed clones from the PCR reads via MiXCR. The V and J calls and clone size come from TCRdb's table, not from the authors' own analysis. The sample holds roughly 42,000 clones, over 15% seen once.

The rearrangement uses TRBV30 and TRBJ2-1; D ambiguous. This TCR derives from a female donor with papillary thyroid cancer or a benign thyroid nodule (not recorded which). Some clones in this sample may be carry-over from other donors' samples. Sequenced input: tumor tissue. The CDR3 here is CAWSPMAEQFF. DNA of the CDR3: TGTGCCTGGAGCCCCATGGCGGAGCAGTTCTTC.